This TCR beta chain was observed in a study of blood T cell repertoires in COVID-19. Study-level background: The study drew acute and convalescent COVID-19 samples from the United States, Italy and Spain.

Source study methods: Amplification with reference gene primers provided the estimates of nucleated cell counts. Only in-frame clones appear in the TCRdb table, and some are missing; sequencing was by immunoSEQ multiplex PCR. V and J calls and clone size follow that table, whereas D and trimming were derived from the DNA. The profile shows some 250,000 clones, 70% to 90% of them singletons. The study recruited people aged 18 to 89 years across more than 20 US areas. Symptom resolution, clearance, or two negative PCRs marked the recovered donors of Cohort 3. This CDR3 has 17 amino acids. This rearrangement joins TRBV21-1 to TRBJ1-4; the table names TRBD1, a call not compared with the DNA. TRBV21-1 corresponds to a pseudogene. The receptor was derived from a woman in her fifties or sixties who had recovered from COVID-19. The sequencing sample was made of PBMCs or T cells enriched from blood (not recorded which). The CDR3 nucleotides read TGTGCCAGCAGCAAGGGGCGACTCCAGGGGATTAGGGAAAAACTGTTTTTT. Translating it yields CASSKGRLQGIREKLFF.